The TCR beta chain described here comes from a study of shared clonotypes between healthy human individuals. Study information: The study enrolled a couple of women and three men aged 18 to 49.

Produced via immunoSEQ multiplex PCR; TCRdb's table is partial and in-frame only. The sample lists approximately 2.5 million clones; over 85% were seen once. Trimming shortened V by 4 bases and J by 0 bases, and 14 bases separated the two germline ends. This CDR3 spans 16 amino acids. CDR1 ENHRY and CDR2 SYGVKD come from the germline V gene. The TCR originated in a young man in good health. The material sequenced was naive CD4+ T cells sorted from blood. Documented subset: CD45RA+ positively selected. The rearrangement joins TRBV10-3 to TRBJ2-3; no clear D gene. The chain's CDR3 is CAISVHGQTSTDTQYF. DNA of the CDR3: TGTGCCATCAGTGTTCACGGGCAGACTAGCACAGATACGCAGTATTTT.